The 24 T cell receptor beta chains reported below all come from one sample, sequenced in a study of T cell clonotyping in hematopoietic cell transplantation. Repertoires were generated with immunoSEQ multiplex PCR, while TCRdb's copy carries only in-frame clones and drops some. The profile shows fewer than 15,000 clones, approximately 65% of them singletons. Sample: peripheral blood mononuclear cells, taken 180 days after allogeneic stem cell transplant. These receptors came from a male patient between 60 and 69 years old who had an allogeneic stem cell transplant from an unrelated donor, so the T cells may come from the graft donor. Some clones in this sample may be carry-over from other donors' samples.

The sample holds a few counts of this clone. For the CDR3, the DNA is TGTGCCAGCAGCGAGGGGAGTTCTGGGGCCAACGTCCTGACTTTC. It codes for CASSEGSSGANVLTF. The chain recombines TRBV6-4 with TRBJ2-6, with D perhaps being TRBD1 or TRBD2 (5 bases each). The CDR3 totals 15 residues. Germline V gene data show CDR1 as MRHNA and CDR2 as SNTAGT. V was trimmed by 6 bases and J by 1 base, leaving 10 bases between them.

V and J are TRBV11-2 and TRBJ1-5, with D perhaps TRBD1 (5 bases). This CDR3 spans 14 amino acids. Germline V gives CDR1 SGHAT, CDR2 FQNNGV. Trimming took 1 base from V and 3 from J, leaving 7 bases between them. The CDR3 DNA reads TGTGCCAGCAGCTTAGGACAGAACAATCAGCCCCAGCATTTT. Translation: CASSLGQNNQPQHF.

A single count supports this clone. The chain's CDR3 is CSVGNTEAFF. CDR3 bases: TGCAGCGTGGGCAACACTGAAGCTTTCTTT. The J gene is TRBJ1-1, the V gene TRBV29-1; D is unclear. The CDR3 loop spans 10 amino acids. V lost 6 bases and J lost 2, with 4 bases in between. The germline gives CDR1 SQVTM, CDR2 ANQGSEA.

This clone has a handful of counts. The chain employs TRBV29-1 and TRBJ1-1; 9 bases map to TRBD1. This CDR3 region has 12 residues. V lost 3 bases, J lost 7 bases, and 3 bases stayed unmatched. Per germline, CDR1 SQVTM and CDR2 ANQGSEA. CDR3 region: CSVDGQGFEAFF. The CDR3 nucleotides are TGCAGCGTTGACGGACAGGGGTTTGAAGCTTTCTTT. Looking up the rest from reference TRBV29-1 and TRBJ1-1 gives the full variable domain: SAVISQKPSRDICQRGTSLTIQCQVDSQVTMMFWYRQQPGQSLTLIATANQGSEATYESGFVIDKFPISRPNLTFSTLTVSNMSPEDSSIYLCSVDGQGFEAFFGQGTRLTVV.

The chain recombines TRBV28 with TRBJ1-3, with D unresolved. CDR1 and CDR2 (germline): MDHEN, SYDVKM. The CDR3 has 16 residues. V gave up 5 bases and J gave up 0 bases, with 14 bases separating them. The CDR3 coding sequence is TGTGCCAGCAGTCCACACCGACGGGCCTCTGGAAACACCATATATTTT. Amino acid sequence: CASSPHRRASGNTIYF.

The chain has TRBV5-1 and TRBJ1-2; TRBD1 is a possible D gene (6 bases). CDR1 is SGHRS, CDR2 YFSETQ, per germline. Trimming left V 2 bases short and J 4 bases short, with 12 bases between. CDR3 length equals 14 residues. DNA for the CDR3: TGCGCCAGCAGCTTCAGCGGGACAACCTATGGCTACACCTTC. Its translation: CASSFSGTTYGYTF.

The CDR3 nucleotides read TGCGCCAGCAGCTTGCAGTTCGGGCCCACCCATTCCCAGTACTTC. This gives the protein CASSLQFGPTHSQYF. The chain links TRBV5-1 to TRBJ2-5; D call uncertain. This CDR3 spans 15 amino acids. V gave up 1 base and J gave up 9 bases, with 19 bases separating them. From germline, CDR1 is SGHRS and CDR2 YFSETQ.

V gene TRBV4-3 combines with J gene TRBJ2-3, with 8 bases fitting TRBD1. There are 17 residues in the CDR3. The germline CDR1 and CDR2 sequences are LGHNA and YSLEER. Trimming at V came to 3 bases and at J to 0 bases, leaving 8 bases not matched to a gene. CDR3 sequence (DNA): TGCGCCAGCAGCCAGTCACCGGGACAGGTTAGCACAGATACGCAGTATTTT. It codes for CASSQSPGQVSTDTQYF.

The chain is built from TRBV30 and TRBJ2-5, with 9 bases aligning to TRBD2. Losses at the gene ends were 6 bases for V and 1 base for J; bases not matched to a gene: 3. Germline V gene lookup returns CDR1 GTSNPN and CDR2 SVGIG (reference sequence). This CDR3 comprises 13 residues. This CDR3 is CACQREAQETQYF. The CDR3 DNA is TGTGCCTGCCAGCGGGAGGCCCAAGAGACCCAGTACTTC.

This chain links TRBV27 with TRBJ2-7; perhaps TRBD2 as D (6 bases). The germline gives CDR1 MNHEY, CDR2 SMNVEV (reference sequence). CDR3 length: 13 amino acids. V was cut by 4 bases and J by 3 bases, with 10 bases left in between. In DNA form, the CDR3 reads TGTGCCAGCAGTTCGGGGGTAAACTACGAGCAGTACTTC. It specifies CASSSGVNYEQYF.

The chain has TRBV7-2 and TRBJ1-2; TRBD1 is a possible D gene (5 bases). The CDR3 runs 13 residues. V was trimmed by 5 bases and J by 0 bases, leaving 7 bases between them. Germline V CDR1 and CDR2: SGHTA, FQGNSA. CDR3 bases: TGTGCCAGCAGCGCGGGGGCTAACTATGGCTACACCTTC. Its translation is CASSAGANYGYTF.

V is TRBV5-1 and J is TRBJ2-7; D could derive from TRBD1 or TRBD2 (6 bases each). Trimming shortened V by 1 base and J by 3 bases, and 14 bases separated the two germline ends. Germline CDR1 SGHRS, CDR2 YFSETQ. CDR3 length: 15 amino acids. This CDR3 reads CASSLNGGGLYEQYF. The DNA of the CDR3 is TGCGCCAGCAGCTTGAACGGGGGCGGCCTCTACGAGCAGTACTTC.

The chain joins TRBV14 to TRBJ1-1; D is perhaps TRBD1 (5 bases). This CDR3 has 15 residues. Trimming took 4 bases from V and 0 from J, leaving 12 bases between them. CDR1 and CDR2 from the germline V gene are SGHDN and FVKESK. The CDR3 protein is CASSLMGQMNTEAFF. As DNA, the CDR3 is TGTGCCAGCAGCCTCATGGGGCAGATGAACACTGAAGCTTTCTTT.

The chain joins TRBV29-1 to TRBJ1-3; D not certain. V was pared by 3 bases and J by 4 bases, with 7 bases between. The CDR3 has 12 residues. Looked up from germline, CDR1 is SQVTM and CDR2 is ANQGSEA. This CDR3 is CSVDDLGNTIYF. The CDR3 DNA follows: TGCAGCGTTGATGATCTGGGAAACACCATATATTTT.

The V gene is TRBV7-3, the J gene TRBJ2-1, with 7 bases matching TRBD2. With 3 bases clipped from V and 6 bases from J, the junction kept 8 bases outside the gene matches. The CDR3 has 15 amino acids. Germline CDR1 reads SGHTA; CDR2 reads FQGTGA. The CDR3 coding sequence is TGTGCCAGCAGCTTCCCCACGGGAGGCTCCAATGAGCAGTTCTTC. Translating it yields CASSFPTGGSNEQFF. Full variable domain (missing parts from reference TRBV7-3 and TRBJ2-1): GAGVSQTPSNKVTEKGKYVELRCDPISGHTALYWYRQSLGQGPEFLIYFQGTGAADDSGLPNDRFFAVRPEGSVSTLKIQRTERGDSAVYLCASSFPTGGSNEQFFGPGTRLTVL.

The gene calls are TRBV6-5 and TRBJ2-7, with D perhaps TRBD2 (7 bases). CDR1 and CDR2 from the germline V gene are MNHEY and SVGAGI. The CDR3 covers 14 residues. V was shortened by 6 bases and J by 3 bases, with 15 bases between the two germline ends. The CDR3 nucleotides are TGTGCCAGCAGAGCCGGGGGGCGTAGCTACGAGCAGTACTTC. It encodes CASRAGGRSYEQYF.

This clone is judged medium-sized. This chain uses TRBV9 with TRBJ2-3; D possibly corresponds to TRBD1 (5 bases). CDR3 length: 16 residues. Germline V gene lookup returns CDR1 SGDLS and CDR2 YYNGEE. Trimming took 0 bases from V and 0 from J, leaving 11 bases between them. DNA for the CDR3: TGTGCCAGCAGCGTAGAAGGACACCCTAGCACAGATACGCAGTATTTT. As protein: CASSVEGHPSTDTQYF.

The chain couples TRBV6-5 to TRBJ1-3, with D unclear. V shed 6 bases and J shed 0 bases, with 12 bases lying between them. CDR3 length: 15 amino acids. Germline V CDR1 and CDR2: MNHEY, SVGAGI. The CDR3 spells CASRPSGSSGNTIYF. CDR3 nucleotide sequence: TGTGCCAGCAGACCCTCAGGTAGCTCTGGAAACACCATATATTTT.

In DNA form, the CDR3 reads TGTGCCAGCAGCTCTCGGGGAGAGGATGAGCAGTTCTTC. Its translation: CASSSRGEDEQFF. The chain links TRBV5-6 to TRBJ2-1, with D perhaps matching TRBD2 (5 bases). The CDR3 runs to 13 residues. With 3 bases removed from V and 8 bases from J, the gap between germline ends came to 12 bases. Germline V lookup: CDR1 SGHDT, CDR2 YYEEEE.

The chain employs TRBV6-5 and TRBJ1-1; 7 bases match TRBD1. The CDR3 loop spans 13 amino acids. V lost 2 bases, J lost 6 bases, and 3 bases stayed unmatched. Germline V gene data show CDR1 as MNHEY and CDR2 as SVGAGI. The CDR3 sequence is CASSYQGGSEAFF. CDR3 sequence (DNA): TGTGCCAGCAGTTACCAGGGGGGTTCTGAAGCTTTCTTT.

This clone occurred a few times. This sample also contains other DNA sequences that code for the same CDR3. The chain couples TRBV28 to TRBJ2-7; the D is unclear. CDR1 is MDHEN, CDR2 SYDVKM, per germline. Trimming shortened V by 3 bases and J by 3 bases, and 9 bases separated the two germline ends. The length of the CDR3 is 13 residues. Here the CDR3 reads CASSFGLDYEQYF. In nucleotides, the CDR3 is TGTGCCAGCAGTTTCGGATTGGACTACGAGCAGTACTTC.

This clone showed up just once. This chain uses TRBV10-2 with TRBJ2-1; 8 bases are a match to TRBD2. Trimming at V came to 5 bases and at J to 7 bases, leaving 16 bases not matched to a gene. CDR1 is WSHSY and CDR2 is SAAADI in the germline V gene. This CDR3 has 17 amino acids. CDR3: CASSPRLAHSSGNEQFF. CDR3 coding DNA: TGCGCCAGCAGTCCTAGACTAGCGCACTCCTCGGGGAATGAGCAGTTCTTC.

The CDR3 region is CASSLQGADGELFF. CDR3 coding DNA: TGTGCCAGCAGTTTACAGGGGGCGGACGGGGAGCTGTTTTTT. V is TRBV6-5 and J is TRBJ2-2; TRBD1 matches at 9 bases. V was clipped by 4 bases and J by 7 bases; unmatched bases: 4. This CDR3 has 14 amino acids. Looked up from germline, CDR1 is MNHEY and CDR2 is SVGAGI.

This CDR3 reads CASSLSNQPQHF. CDR3 sequence (DNA): TGTGCCAGCAGCCTTAGCAATCAGCCCCAGCATTTT. This chain connects TRBV11-2 to TRBJ1-5; D gene unclear. With 5 bases removed from V and 0 bases from J, the gap between germline ends came to 2 bases. The CDR3 spans 12 residues. Per the germline V gene, CDR1 is SGHAT and CDR2 is FQNNGV.